These 9 T cell receptor beta chains were all obtained from the same sample, sequenced in a study of blood T cell repertoires in COVID-19. Clones were sequenced by immunoSEQ multiplex PCR, and TCRdb holds only the in-frame ones, with some missing. The table lists some 63,000 clones, approximately 79% of them singletons, with roughly 32% in the top ten. Sequenced sample: peripheral blood. Receptors originate from a human donor in a cohort sampled during active COVID-19.

This rearrangement joins TRBV5-1 to TRBJ1-6; the match to TRBD1 covers 7 bases. This CDR3 is built from 16 residues. After removal of 0 bases from V and 5 bases from J, the junction contained 5 bases not matched to a gene. Germline-derived CDR1 and CDR2 are SGHRS and YFSETQ. CDR3 residues: CASSLDPGGNNSPLHF. The CDR3 coding sequence is TGCGCCAGCAGCTTGGATCCAGGGGGAAATAATTCACCCCTCCACTTT.

This chain joins TRBV11-2 and TRBJ2-7, with 7 bases fitting TRBD1. The CDR3 loop spans 15 amino acids. The V and J ends lost 4 bases and 9 bases, in that order; junction bases with no gene match: 15. Germline CDR1 is SGHAT and CDR2 is FQNNGV. The CDR3 sequence: CASSSPTGLPSSQYF. CDR3 nucleotides: TGTGCCAGCAGCTCCCCGACAGGGTTACCCTCATCGCAGTACTTC.

The CDR3 region is CASSQRGDANEKLFF. The CDR3 DNA reads as TGTGCCAGCAGCCAACGGGGGGATGCTAATGAAAAACTGTTTTTT. This rearrangement joins TRBV11-2 to TRBJ1-4; D possibly corresponds to TRBD1 (5 bases). Trimming took 5 bases from V and 3 from J, leaving 13 bases between them. The germline gives CDR1 SGHAT, CDR2 FQNNGV. The length of the CDR3 is 15 residues.

The J gene is TRBJ1-4, the V gene TRBV28, with 8 bases that match TRBD1. Germline V gives CDR1 MDHEN, CDR2 SYDVKM. CDR3 length equals 16 residues. After removal of 5 bases from V and 3 bases from J, the junction contained 8 bases not matched to a gene. CDR3 amino acids: CASSTPDRAANEKLFF. CDR3 DNA sequence: TGTGCCAGCAGTACTCCGGACAGGGCGGCTAATGAAAAACTGTTTTTT.

This clone was counted many times. V usage is TRBV4-1 and J usage is TRBJ2-7, with 7 bases aligning to TRBD2. Germline values: CDR1 MGHRA, CDR2 YSYEKL. J lost 8 bases, V lost 1 base, and 8 bases had no gene match. This CDR3 has 14 amino acids. The chain's CDR3 is CASSQGGGSMKQYF. CDR3 bases: TGCGCCAGCAGCCAAGGTGGCGGGAGCATGAAGCAGTACTTC.

The chain joins TRBV4-1 to TRBJ2-4; D remains unclear. This CDR3 is built from 12 residues. Germline CDR1 and CDR2: MGHRA and YSYEKL. The V gene lost 0 bases and the J gene lost 6 bases, with 3 bases spanning the gap. The DNA for the CDR3 is TGCGCCAGCAGCCAAGACGGAAACATTCAGTACTTC. Translated, it gives CASSQDGNIQYF.

This clone appeared a few times. This chain links TRBV29-1 with TRBJ1-1; maybe TRBD1 (5 bases). V shed 1 base and J shed 1 base, with 10 bases lying between them. Germline V gene data show CDR1 as SQVTM and CDR2 as ANQGSEA. The CDR3 runs 14 residues. CDR3 region: CSVEAGRANTEAFF. The CDR3 coding sequence is TGCAGCGTTGAAGCGGGCAGGGCGAACACTGAAGCTTTCTTT. The whole variable domain, remainder taken from reference TRBV29-1 and TRBJ1-1, is SAVISQKPSRDICQRGTSLTIQCQVDSQVTMMFWYRQQPGQSLTLIATANQGSEATYESGFVIDKFPISRPNLTFSTLTVSNMSPEDSSIYLCSVEAGRANTEAFFGQGTRLTVV.

CDR3 sequence: CASRTGGGYGYTF. The CDR3 nucleotides are TGTGCCAGCAGGACAGGGGGAGGCTATGGCTACACCTTC. The chain is built from TRBV28 and TRBJ1-2, with 9 bases that match TRBD1. This CDR3 has 13 residues. Germline V gives CDR1 MDHEN, CDR2 SYDVKM. J was trimmed by 4 bases and V by 6 bases; bases with no gene match: 3.

The rearrangement uses TRBV10-3 and TRBJ2-7; TRBD1 matches at 7 bases. The CDR3 extends over 15 amino acids. V gave up 10 bases and J gave up 2 bases; unmatched junction bases: 14. Germline V lookup: CDR1 ENHRY, CDR2 SYGVKD. CDR3 nucleotides: TGTGCCACCAACCGACAGGGCGACGTTCCCTACGAGCAGTACTTC. Protein: CATNRQGDVPYEQYF.